Listed below are T cell receptor beta chains from one sample, sequenced in a study of T cell repertoires in cytomegalovirus infection. TCRdb analysed the reads with MiXCR anew, one entry per CDR3 protein. Of some 700,000 distinct CDR3 sequences detected, roughly 35% appear once; the ten largest clones hold around 3%. The specimen sequenced was PBMCs. The receptors were gathered from a human donor in good health (CMV status not recorded). Some clones in this sample may be carry-over from other donors' samples. CDR3s include the opening cysteine and the closing phenylalanine or tryptophan. The D gene is left open where the match is weak. Size is stated for part of the rows, as once, few or many counts, or as a class when the clone is expanded.

few TRBJ1-6 TRBV29-1 - TGCAGCGTTGCAGGGAGCTGGAATTCACCCCTCCACTTT CSVAGSWNSPLHF
few TRBJ2-5 TRBV25-1 TRBD1 TGTGCCAGCAGTGAAAATCGGGGACAGGGGGCCCGAGAGACCCAGTACTTC CASSENRGQGARETQYF
few TRBJ2-3 TRBV7-2 TRBD2 TGTGCCAGCAGCTTACTGGGACTAGGGGCGGATACGCAGTATTTT CASSLLGLGADTQYF
- TRBJ2-5 TRBV20-1 TRBD2 TGCAGTGCTAGACTACCGGGACTAGCGGGAGGAAACAAACTGGGGAAGACCCAGTACTTC CSARLPGLAGGNKLGKTQYF
few TRBJ1-2 TRBV20-1 - TGCAGTGCTAGAGACCCCTGGACAGAAGAAAACTATGGCTACACCTTC CSARDPWTEENYGYTF
- TRBJ2-1 TRBV20-1 - TGCAGTGCTCATAAAATCTCCTACAATGAGCAGTTCTTC CSAHKISYNEQFF
few TRBJ1-2 TRBV12-3/TRBV12-4 - TGTGCCAGCAGTTTGTACAGGGAAAGCTATGGCTACACCTTC CASSLYRESYGYTF
- TRBJ2-7 TRBV7-9 TRBD2 TGTGCCAGCAGCTCCCAGCGGGGATCAAACTACGAGCAGTACTTC CASSSQRGSNYEQYF
once TRBJ1-2 TRBV2 TRBD1 TGTGCCAGCAGTGAACGGACAGGGGACTATGGCTACACCTTC CASSERTGDYGYTF
- TRBJ2-1 TRBV6-6 - TGTGCCAGCCGCCCGGACCCCAGGGATGAGCAGTTCTTC CASRPDPRDEQFF
- TRBJ1-4 TRBV20-1 - TGCAGTGCCCCAAACTTGAGTAATGAAAAACTGTTTTTT CSAPNLSNEKLFF
- TRBJ2-1 TRBV6-8 TRBD2 TGTGCCAGCAGGGAACTAGCGGGCCTTAATGAGCAGTTCTTC CASRELAGLNEQFF
few TRBJ2-3 TRBV6-2/TRBV6-3 - TGTGCCAGCAGTTACTCGGCAGGACTAACATATACGCAGTATTTT CASSYSAGLTYTQYF
- TRBJ2-7 TRBV7-2 TRBD1 TGTGCCAGCAGCCCCCAGACCGGGACAGGCACCTACGAGCAGTACTTC CASSPQTGTGTYEQYF
many TRBJ1-2 TRBV7-2 TRBD1 TGTGCCAGCAGCTTTGGGGACAGACGAGGCTACACCTTC CASSFGDRRGYTF
few TRBJ2-1 TRBV2 - TGTGCCAGCAGTGTTCGGTTCTACAATGAGCAGTTCTTC CASSVRFYNEQFF
- TRBJ1-6 TRBV6-2/TRBV6-3 - TGTGCCAGCAGTTACCCCCAGGGGATGAGGAATTCACCCCTCCACTTT CASSYPQGMRNSPLHF
few TRBJ2-7 TRBV6-4 - TGTGCCAGCAGTGACTCTTCGACAGCCTACGAGCAGTACTTC CASSDSSTAYEQYF
- TRBJ2-3 TRBV27 - TGTGCCAGCAGTCCGACGGCGGGGGCCCCCACAGATACGCAGTATTTT CASSPTAGAPTDTQYF
few TRBJ1-2 TRBV12-3/TRBV12-4 - TGTGCCAGCAGTTTACCTAACTATGGCTACACCTTC CASSLPNYGYTF
- TRBJ1-3 TRBV12-3/TRBV12-4 TRBD1 TGTGCCAGCAGGCCGACAGGGTCTGACTTTTCCTCTGGAAACACCATATATTTT CASRPTGSDFSSGNTIYF
- TRBJ1-1 TRBV7-9 - TGTGCCAGCAGCTTAAGAGCGGCGCAGGACACTGAAGCTTTCTTT CASSLRAAQDTEAFF
many TRBJ2-7 TRBV7-2 - TGTGCCAGCAGCGGGGGACGCGCCTACGAGCAGTACTTC CASSGGRAYEQYF
- TRBJ2-3 TRBV19 - TGTGCCAGTAGCCCACGGACGGGAAACACAGATACGCAGTATTTT CASSPRTGNTDTQYF
- TRBJ2-4 TRBV6-6 TRBD1 TGTGCCAGCAGTCACGGACAGGGTCGGACCAAAAACATTCAGTACTTC CASSHGQGRTKNIQYF
few TRBJ2-7 TRBV4-2 TRBD2 TGTGCCAGCAGCCAAGATGACGGGAGGGCCATGGACGAGCAGTACTTC CASSQDDGRAMDEQYF
few TRBJ1-1 TRBV7-2 TRBD1 TGTGCCAGCAGCGTAGGCGGGACAGGGATCCGCACTGAAGCTTTCTTT CASSVGGTGIRTEAFF
few TRBJ2-7 TRBV28 - TGTGCCAGCAGGGGGGGAGACATCCTCGTCTACGAGCAGTACTTC CASRGGDILVYEQYF
few TRBJ1-1 TRBV6-1 - TGTGCCAGCAGAGGACAGTCGGGCACTGAAGCTTTCTTT CASRGQSGTEAFF